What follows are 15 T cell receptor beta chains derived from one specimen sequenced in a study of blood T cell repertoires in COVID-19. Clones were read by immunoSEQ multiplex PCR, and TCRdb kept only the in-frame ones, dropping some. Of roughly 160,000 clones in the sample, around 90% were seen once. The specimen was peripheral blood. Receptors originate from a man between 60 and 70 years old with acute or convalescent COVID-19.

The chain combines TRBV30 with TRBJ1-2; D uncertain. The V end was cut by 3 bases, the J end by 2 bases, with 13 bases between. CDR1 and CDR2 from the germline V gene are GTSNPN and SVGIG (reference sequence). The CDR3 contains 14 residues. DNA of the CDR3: TGTGCCTGGAGAAACCCAGGATACAACTATGGCTACACCTTC. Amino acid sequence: CAWRNPGYNYGYTF.

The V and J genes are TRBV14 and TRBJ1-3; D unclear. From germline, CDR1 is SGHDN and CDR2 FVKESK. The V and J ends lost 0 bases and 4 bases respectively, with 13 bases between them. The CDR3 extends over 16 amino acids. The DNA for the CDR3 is TGTGCCAGCAGCCAAGACTGGGAGATCTTAGGAAACACCATATATTTT. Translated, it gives CASSQDWEILGNTIYF.

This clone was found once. This CDR3 reads CALRGGSDTIYF. The CDR3 coding sequence is TGTGCCCTACGAGGGGGCTCGGACACCATATATTTT. The chain carries TRBV30 and TRBJ1-3; 7 nucleotides match TRBD1. CDR1 is GTSNPN, CDR2 SVGIG, per germline (reference sequence). The CDR3 extends over 12 amino acids. The junction had 9 bases not matched to a gene; V was cut back by 8 bases and J by 8 bases. The whole variable domain, filled in from reference TRBV30 and TRBJ1-3, reads SQTIHQWPATLVQPVGSPLSLECTVEGTSNPNLYWYRQAAGRGLQLLFYSVGIGQISSEVPQNLSASRPQDRQFILSSKKLLLSDSGFYLCALRGGSDTIYFGEGSWLTVV.

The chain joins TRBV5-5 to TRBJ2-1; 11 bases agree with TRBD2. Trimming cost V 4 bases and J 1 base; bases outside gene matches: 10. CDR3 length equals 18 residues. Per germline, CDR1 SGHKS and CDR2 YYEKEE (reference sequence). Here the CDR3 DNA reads TGTGCCAGCAGCCCGGGACTAGCGGTCCTTCGGTCCTACAATGAGCAGTTCTTC. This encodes CASSPGLAVLRSYNEQFF.

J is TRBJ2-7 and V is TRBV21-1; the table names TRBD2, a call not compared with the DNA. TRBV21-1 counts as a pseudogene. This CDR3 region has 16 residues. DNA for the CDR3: TGTGCCAGCAGCAAAAGGGGAGGGCGTGGGGTTTACGAGCAGTACGTC. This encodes CASSKRGGRGVYEQYV.

The CDR3 sequence: CASSQVRGGEQFF. CDR3 bases: TGTGCCAGCAGCCAAGTCCGGGGGGGTGAGCAGTTCTTC. The chain has TRBV14 and TRBJ2-1, with TRBD2 matching over 8 bases. This CDR3 has 13 residues. The V gene's germline CDR1 is SGHDN and CDR2 FVKESK. V lost 1 base to trimming and J lost 9 bases; unmatched junction nucleotides: 2.

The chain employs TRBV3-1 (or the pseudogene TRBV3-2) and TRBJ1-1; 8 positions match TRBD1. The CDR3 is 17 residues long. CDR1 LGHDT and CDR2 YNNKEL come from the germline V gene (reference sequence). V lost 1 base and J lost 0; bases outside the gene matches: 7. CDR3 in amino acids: CASSQGTGSAMNTEAFF. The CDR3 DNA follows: TGTGCCAGCAGCCAAGGGACAGGGTCGGCCATGAACACTGAAGCTTTCTTT.

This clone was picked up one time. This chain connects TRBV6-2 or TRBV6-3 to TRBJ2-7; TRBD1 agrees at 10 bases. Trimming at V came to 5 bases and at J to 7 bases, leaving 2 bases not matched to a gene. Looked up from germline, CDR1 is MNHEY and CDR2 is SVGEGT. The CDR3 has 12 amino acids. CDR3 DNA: TGTGCCAGCAGTCCGGACAGGGGGGAGCAGTACTTC. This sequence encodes CASSPDRGEQYF.

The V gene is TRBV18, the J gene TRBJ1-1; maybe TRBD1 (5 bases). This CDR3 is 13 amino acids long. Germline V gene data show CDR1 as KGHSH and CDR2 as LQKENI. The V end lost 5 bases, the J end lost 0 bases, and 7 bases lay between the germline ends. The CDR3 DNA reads TGTGCCAGCTCAACAGGCATGAACACTGAAGCTTTCTTT. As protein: CASSTGMNTEAFF.

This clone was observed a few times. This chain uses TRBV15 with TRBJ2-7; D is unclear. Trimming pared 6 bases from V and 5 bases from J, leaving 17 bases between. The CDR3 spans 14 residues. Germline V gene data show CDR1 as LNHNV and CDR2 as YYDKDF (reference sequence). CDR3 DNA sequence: TGTGCCACCAGTCTGGCAGAATTAGAGGACGAGCAGTACGTC. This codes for CATSLAELEDEQYV.

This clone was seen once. The CDR3: CASSVDGGLAQPQHF. The CDR3 DNA sequence: TGTGCCAGCAGCGTAGATGGAGGTCTAGCTCAGCCCCAGCATTTT. The chain employs TRBV9 and TRBJ1-5; D not resolved. The germline CDR1 and CDR2 sequences are SGDLS and YYNGEE. Deletions cut 0 bases from V and 6 bases from J, with 13 bases between. The CDR3 length is 15 residues.

The CDR3 is CASSRRDSTDTQYF. The CDR3 bases are TGTGCCAGCAGCCGGAGGGACTCGACAGATACGCAGTATTTT. J is TRBJ2-3 and V is TRBV3-1 (or the pseudogene TRBV3-2), with a weak D call TRBD2 (6 bases). Trimming took off 4 bases at V and 3 bases at J, with 11 bases between the two ends. The germline CDR1 and CDR2 sequences are LGHDT and YNNKEL (reference sequence). The CDR3 is made up of 14 amino acids.

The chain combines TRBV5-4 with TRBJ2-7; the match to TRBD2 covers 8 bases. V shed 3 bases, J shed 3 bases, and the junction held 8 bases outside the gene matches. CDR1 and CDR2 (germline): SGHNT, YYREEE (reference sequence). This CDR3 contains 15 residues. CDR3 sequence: CASSSLGSGIYEQYF. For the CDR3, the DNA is TGTGCCAGCAGCTCTCTGGGTAGCGGGATCTACGAGCAGTACTTC.

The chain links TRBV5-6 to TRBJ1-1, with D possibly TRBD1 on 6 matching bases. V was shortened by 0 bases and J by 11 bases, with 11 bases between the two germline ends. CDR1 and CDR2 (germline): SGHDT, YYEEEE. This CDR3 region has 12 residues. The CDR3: CASSLEAGAAFF. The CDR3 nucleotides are TGTGCCAGCAGCTTGGAGGCAGGGGCGGCTTTCTTT.

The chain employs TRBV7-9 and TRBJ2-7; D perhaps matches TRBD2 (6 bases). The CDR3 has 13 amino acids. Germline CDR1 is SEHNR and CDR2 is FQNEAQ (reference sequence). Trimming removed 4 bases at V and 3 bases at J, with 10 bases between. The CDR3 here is CASSSGGDYEQYF. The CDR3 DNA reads TGTGCCAGCAGCTCCGGGGGAGACTACGAGCAGTACTTC.